This T cell receptor beta chain was identified in a study of shared clonotypes between healthy human individuals. The naive CD8 population came from CD45RO-negative cells selected for CCR7, without terminally differentiated effector memory CD45RA+ cells. Libraries were prepared by immunoSEQ multiplex PCR; TCRdb keeps only in-frame clonotypes and omits some of them. The profile shows roughly 890,000 clones, 92% of them singletons. V trimming: 1 base; J trimming: 2 bases; junction bases outside the gene matches: 4. Germline lookup yields CDR1 MDHEN and CDR2 SYDVKM. CDR3 length: 16 residues. The sequencing sample was made of naive CD8+ T cells sorted from blood. The sequence derives from a man aged 25-40 years in good health. V gene TRBV28 combines with J gene TRBJ1-1, with 10 nucleotides matching TRBD1. CDR3 loop: CASSLYWDRGNTEAFF. The CDR3 nucleotides are TGTGCCAGCAGTTTATACTGGGACAGGGGAAACACTGAAGCTTTCTTT.